This T cell receptor beta chain stems from a study of blood T cells in healthy people across ages. Study results and limitations: Estimated diversity that came from one million T cells was considered an underestimate. Donors of long life had a larger count of naive CD4+ cells and greater diversity than aged donors.

This CDR3 has 17 residues. Germline loops: CDR1 SQVTM, CDR2 ANQGSEA. V was clipped by 3 bases and J by 1 base; unmatched bases: 7. A note on this clonotype: Its antigen is as yet unknown.

Sample-barcoded 5' priming and a J-beta primer mix drove a second PCR of about 6 to 12 cycles. The template-switch adaptor, which had 12 random nucleotides, put a tag on each cDNA molecule. TCRdb re-called the 5' RACE reads with MiXCR, one entry per CDR3 protein. The sample holds approximately 810,000 distinct CDR3 sequences, under 30% seen once. The amount of total RNA extracted per sample was at least 5 micrograms. This TCR was sampled from a woman aged 80 or older in good health. The sequenced sample consisted of blood. The chain carries TRBV29-1 and TRBJ2-5, with TRBD2 matching 14 bases. The CDR3 nucleotides are TGCAGCGTTGAGATGGGACTAGCGGGAGCTTCCCAAGAGACCCAGTACTTC. This encodes CSVEMGLAGASQETQYF.